The rows below give T cell receptor beta chains drawn from one sample of a study of cytomegalovirus exposure and HLA in healthy donors. Sequencing used immunoSEQ multiplex PCR; TCRdb keeps in-frame clones, though not all of them. The repertoire has about 140,000 clones, roughly three fifths of them found once; the top ten carry about 1.8%. Sequencing input: PBMCs. Every receptor here comes from a male donor in good health and CMV-seronegative. Each CDR3 is given with its conserved first and last residue. The D gene is left open where the match is weak. Expanded clones get a size class; other rows say once, few or many, or leave the size out.

d_call: TRBD2; v_call: TRBV5-1; j_call: TRBJ2-3; clone_size: .; cdr3_nt: TGCGCCAGCAGCTTGGGGGATGCTAGCGGGGGCCCGGCAGATACGCAGTATTTT; cdr3_aa: CASSLGDASGGPADTQYF
d_call: TRBD1; v_call: TRBV6-5; j_call: TRBJ2-7; clone_size: few; cdr3_nt: TGTGCCAGCAGTTACTCTGCAGGGGGCTCCTACGAGCAGTACTTC; cdr3_aa: CASSYSAGGSYEQYF
d_call: .; v_call: TRBV11-3; j_call: TRBJ2-7; clone_size: .; cdr3_nt: TGTGCCAGCAGCTTAGATGGGTCAGGTGTTTACGAGCAGTACTTC; cdr3_aa: CASSLDGSGVYEQYF
d_call: TRBD1; v_call: TRBV6-5; j_call: TRBJ1-2; clone_size: many; cdr3_nt: TGTGCCAGCAGTTATCCGACAGGGGGCTACACCTTC; cdr3_aa: CASSYPTGGYTF
d_call: .; v_call: TRBV5-1; j_call: TRBJ2-5; clone_size: .; cdr3_nt: TGCGCCAGCAGTAAATCTGCTAAAGAGACCCAGTACTTC; cdr3_aa: CASSKSAKETQYF
d_call: .; v_call: TRBV20-1; j_call: TRBJ2-3; clone_size: few; cdr3_nt: TGCAGTTGGGCTCAAGATACGCAGTATTTT; cdr3_aa: CSWAQDTQYF
d_call: TRBD1; v_call: TRBV28; j_call: TRBJ2-7; clone_size: .; cdr3_nt: TGTGCCAGCAGTTTAGAGGACAGGACAATTTACGAGCAGTACTTC; cdr3_aa: CASSLEDRTIYEQYF
d_call: .; v_call: TRBV10-3; j_call: TRBJ1-1; clone_size: .; cdr3_nt: TGTGCCATCAGCAAACAGGGTCAGCACACTGAAGCTTTCTTT; cdr3_aa: CAISKQGQHTEAFF
d_call: TRBD1; v_call: TRBV18; j_call: TRBJ2-5; clone_size: few; cdr3_nt: TGTGCCAGCTCACGAGGACAGGCCCAAGAGACCCAGTACTTC; cdr3_aa: CASSRGQAQETQYF
d_call: TRBD2; v_call: TRBV9; j_call: TRBJ2-3; clone_size: .; cdr3_nt: TGTGCCAGCAGCACCCAGCGGGGCGGAGCAGATACGCAGTATTTT; cdr3_aa: CASSTQRGGADTQYF
d_call: .; v_call: TRBV7-9; j_call: TRBJ2-6; clone_size: .; cdr3_nt: TGTGCCAGCAGCTTAGTCGGCGGAGCCTCTGGGGCCAACGTCCTGACTTTC; cdr3_aa: CASSLVGGASGANVLTF
d_call: .; v_call: TRBV9; j_call: TRBJ1-1; clone_size: few; cdr3_nt: TGTGCCAGCAGCCTCTTCTGTTCGGGACAACGGAACACTGAAGCTTTCTTT; cdr3_aa: CASSLFCSGQRNTEAFF
d_call: .; v_call: TRBV18; j_call: TRBJ2-1; clone_size: .; cdr3_nt: TGTGCCAGCTCACCGACCGCAGGGATCCATGAGCAGTTCTTC; cdr3_aa: CASSPTAGIHEQFF
d_call: TRBD2; v_call: TRBV5-4; j_call: TRBJ2-3; clone_size: once; cdr3_nt: TGTGCCAGCAGCTGGGGGACTAGCGGGCCCGGGGATACGCGGTATTTT; cdr3_aa: CASSWGTSGPGDTRYF